The T cell receptor beta chain described here comes from a study of shared clonotypes between healthy human individuals. Study details: CD4 naive and memory got three plates each, CD8 naive two, CD8 memory one.

Profiled with immunoSEQ multiplex PCR; TCRdb holds only in-frame clones, not every one. Of a few hundred thousand clones in the sample, approximately 97% were seen once. To note about this clone: As yet, its antigen is unknown.

Between the trimmed V and J ends, which lost 2 bases and 9 bases, there was a span of 17 bases. This CDR3 has 15 amino acids. Germline assignment: CDR1 SEHNR and CDR2 FQNEAQ (reference sequence). Overall study findings and caveats: Only blood was sampled, and tissue TCR repertoires likely differ from blood ones. Large depth notwithstanding, sorted-subset sequencing proved incomplete by rarefaction. Relative to clonotypes present in all four donors, those not shared had lower generation probabilities.

This chain uses TRBV7-9 with TRBJ2-1, with TRBD1 as a possible D gene (6 bases). Sequenced sample: naive CD4+ T cells sorted from blood. Subset: CD45RA+ positively selected. The receptor was isolated from a woman in her twenties or thirties in good health. In DNA form, the CDR3 reads TGTGCCAGCAGCTTACCAGGGGTCCGGATGATTGAGCAGTTCTTC. Protein sequence: CASSLPGVRMIEQFF.